Listed here are 7 T cell receptor beta chains from one sample, sequenced in a study of T cell responses to AZD1222 COVID-19 vaccine. Method: immunoSEQ multiplex PCR; TCRdb's copy keeps in-frame clones and lacks some. The profile shows 50,000 to 60,000 clones, 80% to 90% of them singletons. This material consisted of peripheral blood, taken on day 0 of AZD1222 vaccination. The receptors were sampled from an adult in good health.

J is TRBJ1-2 and V is TRBV6-1; D is undetermined. V was clipped by 0 bases and J by 5 bases, with 10 bases between them. The germline gives CDR1 MNHNS, CDR2 SASEGT. This CDR3 has 14 residues. The CDR3 nucleotides read TGTGCCAGCAGTGAAGCATGGTCTAGGTATGGCTACACCTTC. It yields the protein CASSEAWSRYGYTF.

DNA of the CDR3: TGTGCCAGCAGCTTAGGGGACGGGACTAAATATGAGCAGTTCTTC. Translation gives CASSLGDGTKYEQFF. V is TRBV7-8 and J is TRBJ2-1; 7 positions match TRBD2. The CDR3 covers 15 residues. Germline CDR1 and CDR2: SGHVS and FQNEAQ. V trimming: 1 base; J trimming: 8 bases; junction bases outside the gene matches: 8.

In DNA form, the CDR3 reads TGTGCCAGCAGTTATGGCGGGACAGGGCACGAAAAACTGTTTTTT. As protein: CASSYGGTGHEKLFF. J is TRBJ1-4 and V is TRBV6-5, with TRBD1 matching over 9 bases. Trimming removed 3 bases from V and 8 bases from J; junction bases left unmatched: 7. The CDR3 sequence is 15 residues long. The germline CDR1 and CDR2 sequences are MNHEY and SVGAGI.

The J gene is TRBJ1-1, the V gene TRBV21-1; TRBD1, the D gene given by the table, was not confirmed from the DNA. TRBV21-1 is deemed a pseudogene. The CDR3 consists of 19 residues. The CDR3 nucleotides are TGTGCCAGCAGCAAAGTATCTCCAGGGGATGCCCCTATGAACACTGAAGCTTTCTTT. It encodes CASSKVSPGDAPMNTEAFF.

V usage is TRBV11-3 and J usage is TRBJ1-1, with 9 bases identical to TRBD1. The germline V gene has CDR1 SGHNT and CDR2 YENEEA. V gave up 1 base and J gave up 4 bases; unmatched junction bases: 7. The CDR3 length is 16 residues. DNA for the CDR3: TGTGCCAGCAGCTTAGGCGGGACAGGGCTGGGCACTGAAGCTTTCTTT. Residues: CASSLGGTGLGTEAFF.

The chain combines TRBV27 with TRBJ2-7, with a tentative D call TRBD1 (6 bases). The germline V gene encodes CDR1 MNHEY and CDR2 SMNVEV (reference sequence). V gave up 5 bases and J gave up 6 bases, with 17 bases separating them. CDR3 length: 14 residues. The CDR3: CASSTLTGSGEQYF. CDR3 DNA: TGTGCCAGCAGTACCCTTACAGGGTCAGGCGAGCAGTACTTC.

This clone was detected once. The rearrangement uses TRBV24-1 and TRBJ2-6; tentatively, D is TRBD1 (5 bases). Trimming cost V 1 base and J 2 bases, with 11 bases left between them. Germline V gene lookup returns CDR1 KGHDR and CDR2 SFDVKD. The CDR3 has 17 residues. The CDR3 DNA follows: TGTGCCACCAGTGATTTAGACAGTTCCACTGGGGCCAACGTCCTGACTTTC. As protein: CATSDLDSSTGANVLTF.